The 10 T cell receptor beta chains presented below share a single source sample, sequenced in a study of Graves' ophthalmopathy and Graves' hyperthyroidism. The authors amplified TCR beta CDR3 regions from RNA transcripts. The first round was an RT-PCR with HTBI primers, and the second round was a multiplex PCR. TCRdb analysed the multiplex PCR reads with MiXCR anew, one entry per CDR3 protein. The table includes a few hundred thousand distinct CDR3 sequences, 15% detected once. Specimen: peripheral blood. Every receptor here comes from a woman between 18 and 30 years old with stable Graves' hyperthyroidism.

There are many counts of this clonotype. This chain joins TRBV11-2 and TRBJ2-7, with 7 bases lining up with TRBD1. Germline V gene sequence: CDR1 SGHAT, CDR2 FQNNGV. The CDR3 is 16 residues long. The J segment lost 2 bases and the V segment lost 4 bases, leaving 11 bases of the junction unmatched. The CDR3 region has the DNA TGTGCCAGCAGCTCCCCGGGACAGCCCAGTACCTACGAGCAGTACTTC. Amino acids: CASSSPGQPSTYEQYF.

This clonotype was observed at least ten times. This sequence joins TRBV20-1 and TRBJ2-5, with 9 bases identical to TRBD1. The trim removed 3 bases at V and 5 bases at J, leaving 10 bases unmatched. Germline V CDR1 and CDR2: DFQATT, SNEGSKA (reference sequence). This CDR3 is built from 15 residues. The CDR3 sequence is CSARVRPGTGETQYF. CDR3 sequence (DNA): TGCAGTGCTAGGGTTCGTCCCGGGACAGGGGAGACCCAGTACTTC.

This clonotype was seen at least ten times. V gene TRBV27 combines with J gene TRBJ2-6; no definite D call. CDR3 length equals 13 residues. Per the germline V gene, CDR1 is MNHEY and CDR2 is SMNVEV (reference sequence). The ends were cut back, 2 bases at V and 3 bases at J, with 2 bases in the middle. The CDR3 reads CASSLGGANVLTF. In nucleotides, the CDR3 is TGTGCCAGCAGTTTAGGTGGGGCCAACGTCCTGACTTTC. Supplemented by reference TRBV27 and TRBJ2-6, the full variable domain reads EAQVTQNPRYLITVTGKKLTVTCSQNMNHEYMSWYRQDPGLGLRQIYYSMNVEVTDKGDVPEGYKVSRKEKRNFPLILESPSPNQTSLYFCASSLGGANVLTFGAGSRLTVL.

The table lists this clonotype with many counts. This chain uses TRBV4-1 with TRBJ2-7, with 11 positions matching TRBD1. The CDR3 is 16 residues long. J lost 3 bases, V lost 0 bases, and 4 bases had no gene match. CDR1 and CDR2 from the germline V gene are MGHRA and YSYEKL. The CDR3 sequence is CASSQDRGQGVYEQYF. CDR3 nucleotide sequence: TGCGCCAGCAGCCAAGATAGGGGACAGGGGGTCTACGAGCAGTACTTC.

The rearrangement links TRBV19 to TRBJ1-5; D not certain. The V gene lost 3 bases and the J gene lost 3 bases, with 12 bases spanning the gap. This CDR3 is built from 15 residues. CDR1 LNHDA and CDR2 SQIVND come from the germline V gene (reference sequence). CDR3 residues: CASSIRWNNNQPQHF. The CDR3 DNA sequence: TGTGCCAGTAGTATTCGGTGGAACAACAATCAGCCCCAGCATTTT.

This clonotype came up many times. The chain couples TRBV2 to TRBJ1-5; a weak D match, TRBD1 (5 bases). Per the germline V gene, CDR1 is SNHLY and CDR2 is FYNNEI. V lost 4 bases and J lost 0, with 10 bases in between. CDR3 length: 15 residues. This chain's CDR3 is CASSVWGTSNQPQHF. CDR3 coding DNA: TGTGCCAGCAGTGTATGGGGGACTAGCAATCAGCCCCAGCATTTT.

This clonotype was observed many times. The genes are TRBV20-1 and TRBJ1-5; tentative D call: TRBD1 (6 bases). V lost 6 bases and J lost 6, with 18 bases in between. Germline-derived CDR1 and CDR2 are DFQATT and SNEGSKA (reference sequence). This CDR3 spans 14 amino acids. CDR3 protein: CSARRGGKGQPQHF. The CDR3 DNA reads TGCAGTGCGAGAAGGGGGGGAAAGGGTCAGCCCCAGCATTTT.

In this sample, this clonotype turned up many times. A much larger clone lies one base from this, so it may be a read error. V usage is TRBV6-1 and J usage is TRBJ1-6, with D unresolved. The CDR3 extends over 17 amino acids. Germline V gene lookup returns CDR1 MNHNS and CDR2 SASEGT. CDR3 in DNA: TGTGCCAGCACGATCCGGACGCTGAGCTCCTATAATTCACACCTCCACTTT. Residues: CASTIRTLSSYNSHLHF.

As concerns this clonotype: With a much larger clone just one base away, this may be a read error. This likely comes from a read error, as the CDR3 has no conserved phenylalanine or tryptophan at its end. J is TRBJ1-3 and V is TRBV7-9, with D tentatively TRBD1 (5 bases). V was trimmed by 5 bases and J by 5 bases, leaving 10 bases between them. CDR3 length equals 13 residues. Germline CDR1 reads SEHNR; CDR2 reads FQNEAQ (reference sequence). The DNA of the CDR3 is TGTGCCAGCAGCCCGGACAACCGAAACACCATATATTAT. Protein sequence: CASSPDNRNTIYY.

V and J are TRBV5-1 and TRBJ2-7, with no clear D. CDR1 and CDR2 (germline): SGHRS, YFSETQ. The ends were cut back, 0 bases at V and 2 bases at J, with 9 bases in the middle. The CDR3 is made up of 14 amino acids. CDR3 DNA sequence: TGCGCCAGCAGCTTGGTTCGACCTACCTACGAGCAGTACTTC. Protein sequence: CASSLVRPTYEQYF. The full variable domain, with the rest looked up from reference TRBV5-1 and TRBJ2-7, is KAGVTQTPRYLIKTRGQQVTLSCSPISGHRSVSWYQQTPGQGLQFLFEYFSETQRNKGNFPGRFSGRQFSNSRSEMNVSTLELGDSALYLCASSLVRPTYEQYFGPGTRLTVT.